The 6 T cell receptor beta chains in this list originate from one sample, sequenced in a study of blood T cell repertoires in COVID-19. Produced via immunoSEQ multiplex PCR; TCRdb's table is partial and in-frame only. The repertoire includes some 250,000 clones, about nine tenths of them detected once, and about 4% sits in the top ten. Input material: PBMCs or T cells enriched from blood (not recorded which). All receptors derive from a woman aged 30 to 39 with acute COVID-19.

V gene TRBV10-3 combines with J gene TRBJ1-4; a weak D match, TRBD1 (6 bases). V was pared by 10 bases and J by 10 bases, with 28 bases between. CDR3 size: 16 residues. CDR1 is ENHRY, CDR2 SYGVKD, per germline. DNA for the CDR3: TGTGCCACTTCCGCCACATCGGGACAACCCCTGGTAAAACTGTTTTTT. Protein sequence: CATSATSGQPLVKLFF.

This sequence joins TRBV2 and TRBJ2-1; D is unclear. This CDR3 comprises 12 residues. The germline CDR1 and CDR2 sequences are SNHLY and FYNNEI. V was pared by 8 bases and J by 4 bases, with 9 bases between. The CDR3, as DNA: TGTGCCAGCCTCGGAGCGTACAATGAGCAGTTCTTC. This translates into CASLGAYNEQFF.

The chain employs TRBV19 and TRBJ1-5, with unresolved D. Germline assignment: CDR1 LNHDA and CDR2 SQIVND (reference sequence). Trimming removed 3 bases at V and 0 bases at J, with 9 bases between. There are 15 residues in the CDR3. The CDR3 bases are TGTGCCAGTAGTATTCGCAGTTATAGCAATCAGCCCCAGCATTTT. This encodes CASSIRSYSNQPQHF.

The chain links TRBV5-4 to TRBJ2-2, with a possible D match to TRBD2 (5 bases). Trimming shortened V by 4 bases and J by 0 bases, and 10 bases separated the two germline ends. This CDR3 contains 15 residues. Germline CDR1 and CDR2: SGHNT and YYREEE (reference sequence). The CDR3 coding sequence is TGTGCCAGCAGCCCGACGGGGACGAACACCGGGGAGCTGTTTTTT. It is translated as CASSPTGTNTGELFF.

This rearrangement joins TRBV29-1 to TRBJ2-7; tentative D call: TRBD2 (6 bases). The germline V and J ends were trimmed by 8 bases and 3 bases, with 17 bases remaining between them. Germline-derived CDR1 and CDR2 are SQVTM and ANQGSEA. The length of the CDR3 is 13 residues. The CDR3 reads CSWSAGPGYEQYF. CDR3 nucleotide sequence: TGCAGCTGGTCGGCGGGGCCCGGCTACGAGCAGTACTTC.

This clone has only one observation. The chain carries TRBV4-1 and TRBJ2-1; 9 bases match TRBD1. The CDR3 is 16 amino acids. The trim removed 4 bases at V and 3 bases at J, leaving 7 bases unmatched. The germline V gene encodes CDR1 MGHRA and CDR2 YSYEKL. The chain's CDR3 is CASSLIPGQGYNEQFF. CDR3 bases: TGCGCCAGCAGCCTTATTCCGGGACAGGGCTACAATGAGCAGTTCTTC.